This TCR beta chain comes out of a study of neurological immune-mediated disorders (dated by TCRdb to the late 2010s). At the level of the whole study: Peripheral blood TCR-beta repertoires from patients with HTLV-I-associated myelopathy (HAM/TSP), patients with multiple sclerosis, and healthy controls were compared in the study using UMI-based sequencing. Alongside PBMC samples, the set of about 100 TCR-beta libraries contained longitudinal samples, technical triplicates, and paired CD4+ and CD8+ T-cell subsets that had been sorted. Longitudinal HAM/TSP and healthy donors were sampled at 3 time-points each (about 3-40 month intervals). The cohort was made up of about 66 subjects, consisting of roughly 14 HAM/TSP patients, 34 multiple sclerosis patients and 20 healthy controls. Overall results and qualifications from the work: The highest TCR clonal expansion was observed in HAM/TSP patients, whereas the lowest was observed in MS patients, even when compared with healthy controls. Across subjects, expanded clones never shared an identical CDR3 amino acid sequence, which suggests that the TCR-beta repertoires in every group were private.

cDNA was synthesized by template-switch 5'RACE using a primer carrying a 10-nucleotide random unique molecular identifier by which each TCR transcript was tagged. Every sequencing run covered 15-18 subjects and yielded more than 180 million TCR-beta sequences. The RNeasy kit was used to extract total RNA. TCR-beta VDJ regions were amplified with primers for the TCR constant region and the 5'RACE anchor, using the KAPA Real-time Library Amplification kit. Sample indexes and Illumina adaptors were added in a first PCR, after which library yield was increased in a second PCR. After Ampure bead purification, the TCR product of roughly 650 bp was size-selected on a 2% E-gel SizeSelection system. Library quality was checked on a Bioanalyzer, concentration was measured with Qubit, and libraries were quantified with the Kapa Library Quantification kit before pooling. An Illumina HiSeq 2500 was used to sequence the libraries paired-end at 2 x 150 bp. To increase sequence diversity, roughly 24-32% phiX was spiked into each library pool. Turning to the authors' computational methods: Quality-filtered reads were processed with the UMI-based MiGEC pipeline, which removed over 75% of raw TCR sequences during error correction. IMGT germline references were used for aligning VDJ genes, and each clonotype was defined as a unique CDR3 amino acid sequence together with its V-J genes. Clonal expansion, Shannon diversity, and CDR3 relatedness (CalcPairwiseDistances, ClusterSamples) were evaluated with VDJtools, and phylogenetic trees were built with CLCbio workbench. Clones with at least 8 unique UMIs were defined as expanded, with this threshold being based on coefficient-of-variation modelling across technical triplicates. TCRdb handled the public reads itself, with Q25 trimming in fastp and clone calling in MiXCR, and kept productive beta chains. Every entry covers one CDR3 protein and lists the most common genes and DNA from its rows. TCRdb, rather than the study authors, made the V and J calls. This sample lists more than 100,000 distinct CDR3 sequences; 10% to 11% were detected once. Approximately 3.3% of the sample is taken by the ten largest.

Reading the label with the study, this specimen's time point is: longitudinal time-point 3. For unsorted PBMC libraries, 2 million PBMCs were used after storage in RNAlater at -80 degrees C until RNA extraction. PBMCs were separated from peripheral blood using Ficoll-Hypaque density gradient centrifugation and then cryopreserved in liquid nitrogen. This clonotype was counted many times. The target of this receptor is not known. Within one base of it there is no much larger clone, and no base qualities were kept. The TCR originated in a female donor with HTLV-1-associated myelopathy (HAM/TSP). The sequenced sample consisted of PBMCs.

CDR3 sequence: CSARDVPQTSTDTQYF. The DNA sequence is given as TGCAGTGCTAGAGATGTCCCGCAAACTAGCACAGATACGCAGTATTTT. The chain is encoded by TRBV20-1 joined to TRBJ2-3, with an unclear D gene assignment. CDR1 DFQATT and CDR2 SNEGSKA are derived from the germline V gene (reference sequence). The CDR3 has 16 amino acids, counting the end cysteine and phenylalanine. Solely the CDR3 DNA is kept, with 48 bases framed from the first base. A distance of 13 bases separates the germline ends of V and J, which lose 0 bases and 0 bases respectively.